Given below is one TCR beta chain in context. Its antigen is unknown. The sample originates from a study of vaccination effects on CD4 cells after COVID-19. Sequencing used immunoSEQ multiplex PCR; TCRdb keeps in-frame clones, though not all of them. The top ten clones hold approximately 27% of a sample with about 41,000 clones, roughly 70% of them seen once. Ahead of sequencing, the ViraFEST assay grew antigen-specific CD4+ T cells using viral peptide pools. Scientists isolated CD4+ T cells after a roughly nine-day culture period ended. Each vaccine recipient was nucleocapsid antibody negative and had no prior SARS-CoV-2 infection. Germline loops: CDR1 MNHEY, CDR2 SVGAGI. This CDR3 is built from 16 residues. The V end lost 4 bases, the J end lost 0 bases, and 13 bases lay between the germline ends.

The chain joins TRBV6-5 to TRBJ1-3; TRBD1 is a possible D gene (5 bases). The sequence was obtained from a human donor who received a COVID-19 vaccine. Here the sequenced sample was CD4+ T cells from PBMCs cultured with HCoV-OC43 spike peptides, taken before COVID-19 vaccination. Described subset: HCoV-OC43 spike overlapping peptide pool stimulation. CDR3 in amino acids: CASSFQLGPSGNTIYF. The CDR3 bases are TGTGCCAGCAGTTTCCAATTGGGACCCTCTGGAAACACCATATATTTT.